One and the same sample provided the 31 T cell receptor beta chains below, sequenced in a study of human T cells and chemical hapten exposure. TCRdb reprocessed the RACE reads via MiXCR and lists one record per CDR3 protein. This sample has approximately 100,000 distinct CDR3 sequences, with roughly 11% found just once. The time point: patch test 1, 2 weeks after DPC sensitization. Treatment indicated: therapeutic diphenylcyclopropenone sensitization with weekly scalp DPC. Here the sequenced sample was whole blood, taken in connection with sensitization to the hapten diphenylcyclopropenone (DPC). The receptors shown here come from a middle-aged woman with alopecia areata. Some clones in this sample may be carry-over from other donors' samples.

This clonotype was detected a few times. The chain carries TRBV14 and TRBJ2-3; 13 positions match TRBD2. Per germline, CDR1 SGHDN and CDR2 FVKESK. With V trimmed by 2 bases and J by 8 bases, 7 bases remained unmatched. The CDR3 covers 16 residues. The CDR3 spells CASSQTTSGRAGTQYF. CDR3 nucleotide sequence: TGTGCCAGCAGCCAAACCACTAGCGGGAGGGCCGGTACGCAGTATTTT.

The J gene is TRBJ1-1, the V gene TRBV4-3, with D hard to call. The V end was cut by 4 bases, the J end by 4 bases, with 19 bases between. The length of the CDR3 is 16 residues. The germline CDR1 and CDR2 sequences are LGHNA and YSLEER. Written as DNA, the CDR3 is TGCGCCAGCAGCCGAATTGGTGGGAGTTTGGGCACTGAAGCTTTCTTT. This encodes CASSRIGGSLGTEAFF.

This clonotype turned up a few times. This chain connects TRBV11-2 to TRBJ2-5, with TRBD2 matching 10 bases. J was trimmed by 5 bases and V by 4 bases; bases with no gene match: 4. The CDR3 has 14 residues. CDR1 and CDR2 from the germline V gene are SGHAT and FQNNGV. The CDR3 protein is CASSSPSGSETQYF. The CDR3 DNA reads as TGTGCCAGCAGCTCACCTAGCGGGAGTGAGACCCAGTACTTC.

This clonotype was counted between two and nine times. This sequence joins TRBV10-3 and TRBJ2-7; 8 bases map to TRBD2. J gave up 6 bases and V 4 bases, and 8 bases lay outside the gene matches. This CDR3 spans 14 amino acids. Germline CDR1 reads ENHRY; CDR2 reads SYGVKD. The DNA for the CDR3 is TGTGCCATCAGTGGCGGTAGCGGGAAATCCGAGCAGTACTTC. Its translation: CAISGGSGKSEQYF.

This clonotype has only a few counts. The V call is TRBV6-5, the J call TRBJ1-1; D gene ambiguous. The CDR3 covers 14 residues. Trimming shortened V by 0 bases and J by 1 base, and 6 bases separated the two germline ends. The germline gives CDR1 MNHEY, CDR2 SVGAGI. The CDR3 reads CASSYSFRNTEAFF. CDR3 DNA sequence: TGTGCCAGCAGTTACTCGTTTCGGAACACTGAAGCTTTCTTT.

Many counts were recorded for this clonotype. The chain carries TRBV20-1 and TRBJ2-1; D not certain. The CDR3 has 12 residues. V shed 6 bases and J shed 11 bases, with 17 bases lying between them. Germline CDR1 is DFQATT and CDR2 is SNEGSKA (reference sequence). The CDR3 loop reads CSAPLSPAQQFF. In DNA form, the CDR3 reads TGCAGTGCACCCCTGTCCCCAGCTCAGCAGTTCTTC.

The rearrangement links TRBV21-1 to TRBJ2-7; the D call of TRBD1 is as the table states it, not checked on the DNA. TRBV21-1 corresponds to a pseudogene. This CDR3 has 16 residues. DNA of the CDR3: TGTGCCGGAGCGACAGGGATCAAGAAGGGGGCCTACGAGCAGTACTTC. Translating gives CAGATGIKKGAYEQYF.

This clonotype came up many times. The chain is built from TRBV6-1 and TRBJ2-3, with 12 bases that match TRBD2. The CDR3 totals 15 residues. V lost 2 bases, J lost 4 bases, and 1 base stayed unmatched. CDR1 MNHNS and CDR2 SASEGT come from the germline V gene. CDR3 region: CASSELAGGPDTQYF. In nucleotides, the CDR3 is TGTGCCAGCAGTGAACTAGCGGGGGGGCCAGATACGCAGTATTTT.

This clonotype has a count of ten or more. The V call is TRBV12-3 or TRBV12-4, the J call TRBJ2-7; tentative D call: TRBD2 (5 bases). The CDR3 has 15 residues. V was trimmed by 3 bases and J by 5 bases, leaving 17 bases between them. In DNA form, the CDR3 reads TGTGCCAGCAGTTTGAGTGGGCGGGTGGCGCACGAGCAGTACTTC. Protein sequence: CASSLSGRVAHEQYF.

The chain employs TRBV12-3 or TRBV12-4 and TRBJ2-1; weak D call: TRBD2 (6 bases). The CDR3 covers 15 residues. Trimming shortened V by 6 bases and J by 0 bases, and 12 bases separated the two germline ends. The CDR3 DNA sequence: TGTGCCAGCAGCCCCGGGAGTCTCTCCTACAATGAGCAGTTCTTC. Its translation: CASSPGSLSYNEQFF.

This clonotype was seen ten or more times. In DNA, the CDR3 is TGCGCCAGCAGCTTGGAGTCTAGCGGGCAAGAGACCCAGTACTTC. Its translation is CASSLESSGQETQYF. This sequence joins TRBV5-1 and TRBJ2-5; TRBD2 matches at 8 bases. Germline CDR1 SGHRS, CDR2 YFSETQ. Trimming at V came to 0 bases and at J to 2 bases, leaving 3 bases not matched to a gene. The CDR3 consists of 15 residues.

A few counts support this clonotype. This chain connects TRBV7-9 to TRBJ2-3, with D maybe TRBD1 (6 bases). The germline V gene encodes CDR1 SEHNR and CDR2 FQNEAQ (reference sequence). The CDR3 has 13 residues. V was trimmed by 3 bases and J by 6 bases, leaving 10 bases between them. The CDR3 here is CASSFLQGDTQYF. DNA for the CDR3: TGTGCCAGCAGCTTCCTACAGGGCGATACGCAGTATTTT.

This clonotype was counted at least ten times. V gene TRBV7-9 combines with J gene TRBJ1-5; D not certain. The germline V gene has CDR1 SEHNR and CDR2 FQNEAQ (reference sequence). V lost 5 bases and J lost 5, with 4 bases in between. CDR3 length: 11 residues. The CDR3 DNA reads TGTGCCAGCAGCCCCGATCAGCCCCAGCATTTT. It is translated as CASSPDQPQHF.

This clonotype was seen more than once but under ten times. The chain employs TRBV7-2 and TRBJ2-1; 14 bases match TRBD2. Per germline, CDR1 SGHTA and CDR2 FQGNSA. V was clipped by 4 bases and J by 8 bases; unmatched bases: 16. The CDR3 runs 19 residues. The CDR3 here is CASSSNRLAGGPRPHEQFF. DNA for the CDR3: TGTGCCAGCAGCTCGAACAGACTAGCGGGGGGGCCGAGACCCCATGAGCAGTTCTTC.

This clonotype appeared many times. V and J are TRBV11-2 and TRBJ2-2; D may correspond to TRBD1 or TRBD2 (5 bases each). The CDR3 consists of 15 residues. CDR1 is SGHAT, CDR2 FQNNGV, per germline. V lost 1 base and J lost 1, with 7 bases in between. The CDR3 reads CASSLAGQNTGELFF. The CDR3 DNA is TGTGCCAGCAGCTTAGCGGGGCAGAACACCGGGGAGCTGTTTTTT. Together with reference TRBV11-2 and TRBJ2-2, the CDR3 gives the full variable domain: EAGVAQSPRYKIIEKRQSVAFWCNPISGHATLYWYQQILGQGPKLLIQFQNNGVVDDSQLPKDRFSAERLKGVDSTLKIQPAKLEDSAVYLCASSLAGQNTGELFFGEGSRLTVL.

This clonotype was detected many times. This chain connects TRBV6-1 to TRBJ2-3, with 10 bases lining up with TRBD1. The CDR3 runs to 16 residues. The junction had 12 bases not matched to a gene; V was cut back by 7 bases and J by 5 bases. CDR1 MNHNS and CDR2 SASEGT come from the germline V gene. CDR3 in DNA: TGTGCCAGCAACCAGGCCGGGACAGGGGTGGAAGATACGCAGTATTTT. It codes for CASNQAGTGVEDTQYF.

This clonotype was recorded at least ten times. The chain recombines TRBV6-2 or TRBV6-3 with TRBJ2-1, with 10 bases aligning to TRBD2. The CDR3 contains 15 residues. The V segment lost 5 bases and the J segment 4 bases; nucleotides outside the gene matches: 5. The germline V gene encodes CDR1 MNHEY and CDR2 SVGEGT. CDR3 region: CASSPGLAEYNEQFF. DNA of the CDR3: TGTGCCAGCAGTCCAGGACTAGCGGAGTACAATGAGCAGTTCTTC.

This chain links TRBV6-5 with TRBJ1-6, with TRBD1 as a possible D gene (5 bases). The CDR3 sequence is 16 residues long. Germline lookup yields CDR1 MNHEY and CDR2 SVGAGI. V lost 2 bases to trimming and J lost 9 bases, with 17 bases between them. The CDR3 is CASSYPLGGSSSPLHF. DNA of the CDR3: TGTGCCAGCAGTTACCCGCTGGGGGGTTCCAGTTCACCCCTCCACTTT.

This rearrangement joins TRBV19 to TRBJ2-7, with 7 positions matching TRBD1. CDR1 and CDR2 (germline): LNHDA, SQIVND (reference sequence). CDR3 length equals 14 residues. The trim removed 5 bases at V and 3 bases at J, leaving 7 bases unmatched. CDR3 in amino acids: CASSWDSAGYEQYF. In DNA, the CDR3 is TGTGCCAGTAGTTGGGACAGTGCTGGCTACGAGCAGTACTTC.

The chain has TRBV29-1 and TRBJ2-5, with unresolved D. From germline, CDR1 is SQVTM and CDR2 ANQGSEA. Trimming left V 5 bases short and J 5 bases short, with 12 bases between. The CDR3 sequence is 12 residues long. The CDR3 spells CSVRAVGETQYF. In DNA form, the CDR3 reads TGCAGCGTTAGGGCAGTGGGTGAGACCCAGTACTTC. The full variable domain, rest sourced from reference TRBV29-1 and TRBJ2-5, is SAVISQKPSRDICQRGTSLTIQCQVDSQVTMMFWYRQQPGQSLTLIATANQGSEATYESGFVIDKFPISRPNLTFSTLTVSNMSPEDSSIYLCSVRAVGETQYFGPGTRLLVL.

V and J are TRBV29-1 and TRBJ2-1; 11 positions match TRBD2. Germline V gene lookup returns CDR1 SQVTM and CDR2 ANQGSEA. V shed 4 bases, J shed 7 bases, and the junction held 12 bases outside the gene matches. This CDR3 has 16 amino acids. The CDR3 bases are TGCAGCGTTGTACCCGTATGGGGACTAGCGGCTAATGAGCAGTTCTTC. Amino acids: CSVVPVWGLAANEQFF.

This clonotype was detected ten times or more. This chain uses TRBV7-6 with TRBJ1-5; the D gene is possibly TRBD1 (5 bases). The germline gives CDR1 SGHVS, CDR2 FNYEAQ. Trimming took 0 bases from V and 4 from J, leaving 10 bases between them. This CDR3 spans 15 amino acids. The CDR3 spells CASSLAAAGNQPQHF. The CDR3 coding sequence is TGTGCCAGCAGCTTAGCGGCGGCAGGGAATCAGCCCCAGCATTTT.

This clonotype showed up many times. The rearrangement joins TRBV20-1 to TRBJ1-5; D not certain. CDR1 DFQATT and CDR2 SNEGSKA come from the germline V gene (reference sequence). The CDR3 has 13 amino acids. V was cut by 0 bases and J by 1 base, with 4 bases left in between. CDR3 in amino acids: CSAREGSNQPQHF. CDR3 in DNA: TGCAGTGCTAGAGAGGGAAGCAATCAGCCCCAGCATTTT.

Many counts were recorded for this clonotype. V usage is TRBV9 and J usage is TRBJ1-6; possibly TRBD1 for D (5 bases). CDR3 length: 17 amino acids. The ends were cut back, 0 bases at V and 0 bases at J, with 10 bases in the middle. Per the germline V gene, CDR1 is SGDLS and CDR2 is YYNGEE. CDR3 coding DNA: TGTGCCAGCAGCGTAGATGAGGGGAGCTCCTATAATTCACCCCTCCACTTT. It yields the protein CASSVDEGSSYNSPLHF.

The rearrangement links TRBV7-9 to TRBJ1-2; weak D call: TRBD1 (6 bases). With 5 bases removed from V and 8 bases from J, the gap between germline ends came to 15 bases. There are 13 residues in the CDR3. The germline V gene has CDR1 SEHNR and CDR2 FQNEAQ (reference sequence). The CDR3 DNA sequence: TGTGCCAGCAGCCCATGGACAGCTGAAGGCTACACCTTC. Translated, it gives CASSPWTAEGYTF.

The chain employs TRBV7-9 and TRBJ2-7; 7 nucleotides agree with TRBD1. Germline values: CDR1 SEHNR, CDR2 FQNEAQ (reference sequence). V dropped 4 bases and J dropped 3; count of bases not matched to a gene: 9. This CDR3 has 15 residues. This CDR3 is CASSSIGTELYEQYF. The CDR3 region has the DNA TGTGCCAGCAGCTCCATCGGGACAGAACTCTACGAGCAGTACTTC. The complete variable domain, with remaining parts taken from reference TRBV7-9 and TRBJ2-7, reads DTGVSQNPRHKITKRGQNVTFRCDPISEHNRLYWYRQTLGQGPEFLTYFQNEAQLEKSRLLSDRFSAERPKGSFSTLEIQRTEQGDSAMYLCASSSIGTELYEQYFGPGTRLTVT.

The table lists this clonotype with many counts. One end of the junction varies from germline; a read error may be responsible. The V and J genes are TRBV29-1 and TRBJ1-1; no clear D gene. The CDR3 is 14 amino acids. CDR1 and CDR2 (germline): SQVTM, ANQGSEA. The CDR3, as DNA: TGCAGCGCCCGCCTCACCGGCGCCCTCACTGAAGTTTTCTTT. This sequence encodes CSARLTGALTEVFF.

This clonotype was counted many times. V and J are TRBV7-9 and TRBJ2-2, with D possibly matching TRBD2 (6 bases). The CDR3 covers 15 residues. The germline V and J ends were trimmed by 3 bases and 0 bases, with 8 bases remaining between them. Germline V gives CDR1 SEHNR, CDR2 FQNEAQ (reference sequence). CDR3 residues: CASSLAGPNTGELFF. CDR3 DNA sequence: TGTGCCAGCAGCTTGGCGGGGCCGAACACCGGGGAGCTGTTTTTT.

This clonotype was seen only a few times. The chain couples TRBV7-6 to TRBJ1-1; 8 bases are shared with TRBD1. The J segment lost 4 bases and the V segment lost 5 bases, leaving 6 bases of the junction unmatched. This CDR3 region has 14 residues. Germline V lookup: CDR1 SGHVS, CDR2 FNYEAQ. The CDR3 bases are TGTGCCAGCAGCCGGACAGGGCCAGCCACTGAAGCTTTCTTT. Its translation: CASSRTGPATEAFF.

In its sample, this clonotype was seen many times. The chain is built from TRBV7-2 and TRBJ1-5, with 8 positions matching TRBD1. V was pared by 4 bases and J by 6 bases, with 11 bases of the junction left unmatched. Germline V CDR1 and CDR2: SGHTA, FQGNSA. The CDR3 is made up of 16 amino acids. This chain's CDR3 is CASSYAGDRRVQPQHF. The DNA of the CDR3 is TGTGCCAGCAGCTATGCCGGGGACAGGAGGGTTCAGCCCCAGCATTTT.

There are a few counts of this clonotype. The V and J genes are TRBV29-1 and TRBJ2-7; D ambiguous. Germline CDR1 is SQVTM and CDR2 is ANQGSEA. The CDR3 has 12 residues. V dropped 7 bases and J dropped 1 base, with 11 bases sitting between them. CDR3 residues: CSGALSSYEQYF. CDR3 sequence (DNA): TGCAGCGGCGCACTGAGTTCCTACGAGCAGTACTTC.